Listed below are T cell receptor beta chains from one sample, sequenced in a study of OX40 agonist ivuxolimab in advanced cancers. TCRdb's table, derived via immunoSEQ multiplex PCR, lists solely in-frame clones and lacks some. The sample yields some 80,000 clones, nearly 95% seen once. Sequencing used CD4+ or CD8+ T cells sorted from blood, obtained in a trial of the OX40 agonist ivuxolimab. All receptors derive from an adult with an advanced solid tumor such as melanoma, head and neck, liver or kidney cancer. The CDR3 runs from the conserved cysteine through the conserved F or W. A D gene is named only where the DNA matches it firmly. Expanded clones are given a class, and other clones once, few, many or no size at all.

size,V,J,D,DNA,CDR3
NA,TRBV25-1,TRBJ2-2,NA,TGTGCCAGCAGTGACTTAGGACGGGGGGCCGCCGGGGAGCTGTTTTTT,CASSDLGRGAAGELFF
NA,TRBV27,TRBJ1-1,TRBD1,TGTGCCAGCAGTTCGGGACAGCTGATGGACACTGAAGCTTTCTTT,CASSSGQLMDTEAFF
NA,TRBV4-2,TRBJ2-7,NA,TGTGCCAGCAGCCAAGTGGCGCTAGGTTCGGGTGAGCAGTACTTC,CASSQVALGSGEQYF
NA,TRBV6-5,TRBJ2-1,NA,TGTGCCAGCAGTCCCCTAAGCGGCTCCTACAATGAGCAGTTCTTC,CASSPLSGSYNEQFF
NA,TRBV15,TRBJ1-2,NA,TGTGCCACCAGACAGGGTGGGGACTATGGCTACACCTTC,CATRQGGDYGYTF
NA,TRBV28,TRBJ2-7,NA,TGTGCCAGCAGTTTAGCAACAGCAGAGCAGTACTTC,CASSLATAEQYF
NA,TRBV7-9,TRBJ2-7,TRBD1,TGTGCCAGCAGTCGAGGACAGGGGGTTTCCTACGAGCAGTACTTC,CASSRGQGVSYEQYF
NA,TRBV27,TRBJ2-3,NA,TGTGCCAGCAGTCCGGTGGGGGGATCGACAGATACGCAGTATTTT,CASSPVGGSTDTQYF
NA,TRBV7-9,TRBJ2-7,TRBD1,TGTGCCAGCAGCCCCCCCAGGCTGGACAGGGAATGGGGTTCCTACGAGCAGTACTTC,CASSPPRLDREWGSYEQYF
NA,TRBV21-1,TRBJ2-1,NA,TGTGCCAGCAGAACAGGTAGGTCGAACAATGAGCAGTTCTTC,CASRTGRSNNEQFF
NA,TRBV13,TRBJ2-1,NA,TGTGCCAGCAGCTCCCAGGGGCCCGCTGGCAATGAGCAGTTCTTC,CASSSQGPAGNEQFF
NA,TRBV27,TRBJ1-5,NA,TGTGCCAGCAGTCTTACGCCGGTCGTCAGCAATCAGCCCCAGCATTTT,CASSLTPVVSNQPQHF
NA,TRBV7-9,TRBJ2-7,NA,TGTGCCAGCAGCTTCGGGGGATCCTACGAGCAGTACTTC,CASSFGGSYEQYF
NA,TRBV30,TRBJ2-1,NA,TGTGCCTGGAGTCGGGGTCAAAATGAGCAGTTCTTC,CAWSRGQNEQFF
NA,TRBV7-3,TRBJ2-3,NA,TGTGCCAGCAGCTTACGACAGCACACTAGCACAGATACGCAGTATTTT,CASSLRQHTSTDTQYF
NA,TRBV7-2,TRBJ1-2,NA,TGTGCCACCCCTATCCCTTGGGCTAACTATGGCTACACCTTC,CATPIPWANYGYTF
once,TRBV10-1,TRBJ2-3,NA,TGCGCCAGCAGTGACGTCCTCTATGAAGATACGCAGTATTTT,CASSDVLYEDTQYF
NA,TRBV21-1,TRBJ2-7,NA,TGTGCCAGCAGCCGAAGGGGGACCAAGATCTACGAGCAGTACTTC,CASSRRGTKIYEQYF
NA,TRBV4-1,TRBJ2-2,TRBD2,TGCGCCAGCAGCCGGTGGACTAGCGGGGGGATGAACACCGGGGAGCTGTTTTTT,CASSRWTSGGMNTGELFF
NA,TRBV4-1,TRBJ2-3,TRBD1,TGCGCCAGCAGCCAAGACGCCTGGACAGGGCGGACAGATACGCAGTATTTT,CASSQDAWTGRTDTQYF
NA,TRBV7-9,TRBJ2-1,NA,TGTGCCAGCATCCCGATCCCGATGGACAATGAGCAGTTCTTC,CASIPIPMDNEQFF
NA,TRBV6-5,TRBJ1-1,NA,TGTGCCAGCAGTTACGGATGGGACACTGAAGCTTTCTTT,CASSYGWDTEAFF